The T cell receptor (beta chain) under discussion was sequenced for a study of T-cell reconstitution after alpha-beta-depleted transplantation in children. This clonotype was seen ten or more times. Trimming took off 5 bases at V and 0 bases at J, with 13 bases between the two ends. CDR3 length: 15 amino acids. Construction of the TCRbeta library involved unique molecular identifiers. In TCRdb, the PCR reads were re-called with MiXCR into one record per CDR3 protein. Here the sample spans about 360,000 distinct CDR3 sequences, roughly 14% being singletons. The specimen comprised PBMCs, sampled from the stem cell graft. The chain uses TRBV12-3 or TRBV12-4 and TRBJ1-1, with D possibly TRBD1 on 6 matching bases. This sequence originates from a human donor who donated a stem cell graft to a child with Fanconi anemia. The CDR3 protein is CASSPLNRVNTEAFF. For the CDR3, the DNA is TGTGCCAGCAGTCCCTTAAACAGGGTGAACACTGAAGCTTTCTTT.